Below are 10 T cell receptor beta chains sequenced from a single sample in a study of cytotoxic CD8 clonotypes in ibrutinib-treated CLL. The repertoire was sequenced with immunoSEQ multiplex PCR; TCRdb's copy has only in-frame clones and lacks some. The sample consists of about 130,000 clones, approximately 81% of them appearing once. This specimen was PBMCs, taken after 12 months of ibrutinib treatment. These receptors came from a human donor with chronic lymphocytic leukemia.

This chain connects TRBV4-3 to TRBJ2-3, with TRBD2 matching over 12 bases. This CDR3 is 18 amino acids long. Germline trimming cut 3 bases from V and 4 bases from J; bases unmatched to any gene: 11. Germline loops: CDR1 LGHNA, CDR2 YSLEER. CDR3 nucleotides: TGCGCCAGCAGCCAGGGCGACCTAGCGGGAGGGCCCCCAGATACGCAGTATTTT. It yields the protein CASSQGDLAGGPPDTQYF.

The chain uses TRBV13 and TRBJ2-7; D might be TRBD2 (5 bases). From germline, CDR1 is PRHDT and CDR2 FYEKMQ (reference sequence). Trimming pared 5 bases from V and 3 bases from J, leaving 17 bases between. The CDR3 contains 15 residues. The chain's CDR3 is CASSPSGGGNYEQYF. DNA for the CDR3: TGTGCCAGCAGCCCCAGCGGAGGTGGTAACTACGAGCAGTACTTC.

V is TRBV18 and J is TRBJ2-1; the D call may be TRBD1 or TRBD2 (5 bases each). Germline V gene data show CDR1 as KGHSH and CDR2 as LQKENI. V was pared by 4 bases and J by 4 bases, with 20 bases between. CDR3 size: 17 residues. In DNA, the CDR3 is TGTGCCAGCTCACTTACCGCTCCGGGGCTGGGATACAATGAGCAGTTCTTC. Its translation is CASSLTAPGLGYNEQFF.

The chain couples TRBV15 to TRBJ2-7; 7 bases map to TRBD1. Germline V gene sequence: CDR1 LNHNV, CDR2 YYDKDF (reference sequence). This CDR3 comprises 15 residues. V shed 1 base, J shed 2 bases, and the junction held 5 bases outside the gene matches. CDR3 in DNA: TGTGCCACCAGCAGAGGAAAGGGGGCCACCTACGAGCAGTACTTC. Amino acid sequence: CATSRGKGATYEQYF.

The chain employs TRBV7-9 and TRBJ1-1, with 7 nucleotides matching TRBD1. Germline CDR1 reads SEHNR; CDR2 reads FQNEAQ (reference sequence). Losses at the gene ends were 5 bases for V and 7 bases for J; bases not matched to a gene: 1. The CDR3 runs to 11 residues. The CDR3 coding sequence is TGTGCCAGCAGCAACAGGGGTGAAGCTTTCTTT. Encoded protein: CASSNRGEAFF.

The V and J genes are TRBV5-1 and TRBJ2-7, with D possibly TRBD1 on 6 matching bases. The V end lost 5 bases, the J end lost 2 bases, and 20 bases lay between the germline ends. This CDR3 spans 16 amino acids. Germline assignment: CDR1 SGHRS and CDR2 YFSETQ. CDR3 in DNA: TGCGCCAGCAGTGCCACCGGGACAATTTATACCTACGAGCAGTACTTC. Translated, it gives CASSATGTIYTYEQYF. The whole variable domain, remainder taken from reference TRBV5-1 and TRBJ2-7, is KAGVTQTPRYLIKTRGQQVTLSCSPISGHRSVSWYQQTPGQGLQFLFEYFSETQRNKGNFPGRFSGRQFSNSRSEMNVSTLELGDSALYLCASSATGTIYTYEQYFGPGTRLTVT.

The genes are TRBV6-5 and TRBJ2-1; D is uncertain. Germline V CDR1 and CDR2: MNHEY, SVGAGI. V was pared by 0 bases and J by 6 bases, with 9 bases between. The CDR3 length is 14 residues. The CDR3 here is CASSYSGSFNEQFF. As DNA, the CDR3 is TGTGCCAGCAGTTACTCAGGGTCGTTCAATGAGCAGTTCTTC.

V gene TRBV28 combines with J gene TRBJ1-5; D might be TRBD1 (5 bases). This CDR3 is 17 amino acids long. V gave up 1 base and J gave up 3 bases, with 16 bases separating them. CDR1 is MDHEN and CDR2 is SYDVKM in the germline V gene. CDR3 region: CASSLSVPTATNQPQHF. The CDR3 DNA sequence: TGTGCCAGCAGTTTATCGGTCCCGACAGCCACCAATCAGCCCCAGCATTTT.

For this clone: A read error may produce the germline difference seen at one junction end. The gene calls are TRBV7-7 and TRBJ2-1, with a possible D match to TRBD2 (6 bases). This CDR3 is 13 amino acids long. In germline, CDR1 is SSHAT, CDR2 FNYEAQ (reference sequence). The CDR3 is CASSLAVGDEQFF. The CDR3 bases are TGTGCTAGCAGCTTAGCGGTGGGCGATGAGCAGTTCTTC. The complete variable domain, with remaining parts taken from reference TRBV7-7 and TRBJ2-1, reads GAGVSQSPRYKVTKRGQDVTLRCDPISSHATLYWYQQALGQGPEFLTYFNYEAQPDKSGLPSDRFSAERPEGSISTLTIQRTEQRDSAMYRCASSLAVGDEQFFGPGTRLTVL.

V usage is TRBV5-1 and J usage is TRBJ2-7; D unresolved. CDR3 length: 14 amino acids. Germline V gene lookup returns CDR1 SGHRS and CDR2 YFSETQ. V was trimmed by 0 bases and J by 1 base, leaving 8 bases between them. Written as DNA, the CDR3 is TGCGCCAGCAGCTTGGGCGGTCAGTCCTACGAGCAGTACTTC. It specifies CASSLGGQSYEQYF.